This T cell receptor beta chain was recovered during a study of T cells expressing NK-cell markers (dated by TCRdb to about 2020). About the investigation overall: Three sorted T-cell subsets (CD3+CD56+NKG2C+, CD3+CD56+NKG2C- and CD3+CD56-NKG2C+) from fewer than 10 donors had their TCR beta-chain repertoires profiled. Among the eight sequenced donors, seven were HCMV-seropositive and one was HCMV-seronegative. All eight donors whose samples were sequenced were randomly selected healthy volunteers, three of them men and five women. The libraries were sequenced on Illumina HiSeq 2000/2500, MiSeq or NextSeq, producing 2 x 150 bp reads. Results the study describes overall, beyond this receptor: In several donors, the dominant CD3+CD56+NKG2C+ clonotypes were found to rank among the top 10 CD8+ clonotypes and to make up about 1.0-7.5% of CD8+ T cells. Those dominant clonotypes were again the most abundant among CD3+CD56-NKG2C+ cells in a few donors, at roughly 28.3-65%. Whether the expanded NKG2C-expressing T cell clones were specific for HCMV antigens remained unclear.

Spanning cysteine to phenylalanine, the CDR3 consists of 12 amino acids. The DNA sequence is not available. Reading the germline V gene (reference sequence) gives CDR1 WNHNN and CDR2 SYGVQD. The run used an Illumina HiSeq 2000. TCR beta cDNA libraries were prepared using 5'RACE template switching, which introduced a universal primer site and unique molecular identifiers. Synthesis of cDNA was primed from the TCR beta constant segment and was followed by two consecutive PCR amplification steps. The original pipeline was this. Reads were demultiplexed and grouped by UMI with MIGEC, and clonotypes were assembled and quantified with MiTCR. To remove erroneous sequences, TCR cDNA sequences were retained only when supported by two or more reads. The tcR package was used for downstream repertoire analysis, and clonotypes were matched across fractions by CDR3 nucleotide sequence plus V segment. VDJmatch was used to annotate antigen specificity against VDJdb, with one amino acid substitution allowed in CDR3. Each CDR3 protein sequence appears as one entry after TCRdb reprocessed the reads, and no DNA is included. The V and J calls and clone size are TCRdb's, not the authors'. This specimen's table enumerates about 460,000 distinct CDR3 sequences. 1.4% of the sample is taken by the ten largest.

Comments on this clonotype: Its binding antigen is unknown.

A commercial ELISA kit detecting HCMV-specific IgG in serum was used to determine HCMV serostatus. Peripheral blood mononuclear cells were isolated from blood by Ficoll density gradient centrifugation. The sample was blood T cells: a sorted CD56 or NKG2C T cell subset, CD4+ or CD8+ T cells, or bulk PBMC T cells (not recorded which). This receptor was identified in a woman aged 45-65 years in good health. Donor details come from another sample of the same person, matched by shared clones. The chain couples TRBV10-1 to TRBJ2-5. This receptor has the CDR3 CATGNKIRPQYF.